This T cell receptor (beta chain) was sequenced for a study of cytomegalovirus exposure and HLA in healthy donors. Study in general: Within an early data release were tens of millions of unique TCRs drawn from HLA-typed donors.

Findings of the study overall: Relative to equally common others, HLA-associated TCR beta chains showed greater clonal expansion in a later analysis. A later analysis reportedly found fewer N-insertions in an Asian-associated ancestry cluster than the roughly 670-donor mean.

As concerns this clone: Its matching antigen is unknown.

PCR primers comprised 60 Vbeta and 13 Jbeta primers. TCRdb's copy holds only in-frame clones and misses some; the assay was immunoSEQ multiplex PCR. The profile shows about 150,000 clones, around 85% of them singletons. Donors were ostensibly healthy at sampling, although undocumented immune exposures were probable. The TCR originated in a boy aged 2 to 10 in good health and CMV-seronegative. Sequenced: PBMCs.

The CDR3 DNA reads as TGTGCCAGCAGTTACGGGGGGGGGTTTAATTCACCCCTCCACTTT. Amino acids: CASSYGGGFNSPLHF. This rearrangement joins TRBV6-5 to TRBJ1-6; TRBD1 is a possible D gene (5 bases). The V gene's germline CDR1 is MNHEY and CDR2 SVGAGI. The CDR3 consists of 15 residues. Trimming removed 2 bases at V and 6 bases at J, with 11 bases between.